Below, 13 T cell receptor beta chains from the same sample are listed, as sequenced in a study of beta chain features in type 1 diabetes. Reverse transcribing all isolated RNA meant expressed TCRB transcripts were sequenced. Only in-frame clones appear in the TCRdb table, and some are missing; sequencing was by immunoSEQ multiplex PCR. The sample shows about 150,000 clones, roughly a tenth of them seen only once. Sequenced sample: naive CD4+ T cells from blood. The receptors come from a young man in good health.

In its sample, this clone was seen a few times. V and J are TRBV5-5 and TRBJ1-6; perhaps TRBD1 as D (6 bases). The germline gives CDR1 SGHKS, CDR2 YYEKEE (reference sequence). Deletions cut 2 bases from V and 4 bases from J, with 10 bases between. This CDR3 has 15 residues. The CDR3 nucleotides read TGTGCCAGCAGCTTCAACAGGGAATATAATTCACCCCTCCACTTT. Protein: CASSFNREYNSPLHF.

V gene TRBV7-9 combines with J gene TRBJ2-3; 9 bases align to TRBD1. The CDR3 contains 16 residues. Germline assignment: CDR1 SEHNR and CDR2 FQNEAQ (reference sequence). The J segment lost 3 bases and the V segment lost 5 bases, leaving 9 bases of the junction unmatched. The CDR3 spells CASSPPGTGSTDTQYF. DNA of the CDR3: TGTGCCAGCAGCCCGCCCGGGACAGGGTCAACAGATACGCAGTATTTT.

The CDR3 spells CASSSDRGPGNTIYF. The CDR3, as DNA: TGTGCCAGCAGCTCCGACAGGGGGCCTGGAAACACCATATATTTT. The chain is built from TRBV7-2 and TRBJ1-3; TRBD1 agrees at 10 bases. With V trimmed by 4 bases and J by 2 bases, 2 bases remained unmatched. CDR1 is SGHTA, CDR2 FQGNSA, per germline. This CDR3 spans 15 amino acids.

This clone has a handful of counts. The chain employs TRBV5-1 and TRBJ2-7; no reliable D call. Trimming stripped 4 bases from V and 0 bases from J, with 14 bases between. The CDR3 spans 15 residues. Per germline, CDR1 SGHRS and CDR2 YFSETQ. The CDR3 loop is CASSAASYSSYEQYF. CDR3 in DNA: TGCGCCAGCAGCGCCGCCTCGTATAGCTCCTACGAGCAGTACTTC.

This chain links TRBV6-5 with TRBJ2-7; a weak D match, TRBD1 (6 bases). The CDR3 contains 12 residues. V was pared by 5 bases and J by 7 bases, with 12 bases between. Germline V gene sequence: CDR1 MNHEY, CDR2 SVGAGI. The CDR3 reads CASSVIRGEQYF. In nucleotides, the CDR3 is TGTGCCAGCAGTGTCATCAGGGGTGAGCAGTACTTC.

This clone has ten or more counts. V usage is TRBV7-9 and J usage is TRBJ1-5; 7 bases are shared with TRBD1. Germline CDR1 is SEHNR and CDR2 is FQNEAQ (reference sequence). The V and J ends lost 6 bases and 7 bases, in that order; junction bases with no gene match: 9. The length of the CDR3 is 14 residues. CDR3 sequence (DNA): TGTGCCAGCAGTCCTACAGGGGAGTCGCAGCCCCAGCATTTT. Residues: CASSPTGESQPQHF.

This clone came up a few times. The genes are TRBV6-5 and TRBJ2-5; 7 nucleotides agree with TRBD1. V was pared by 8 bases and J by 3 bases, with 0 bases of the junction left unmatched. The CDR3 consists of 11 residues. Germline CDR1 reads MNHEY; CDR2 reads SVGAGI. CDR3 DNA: TGTGCCAGCGGACAGGAAGAGACCCAGTACTTC. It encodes CASGQEETQYF.

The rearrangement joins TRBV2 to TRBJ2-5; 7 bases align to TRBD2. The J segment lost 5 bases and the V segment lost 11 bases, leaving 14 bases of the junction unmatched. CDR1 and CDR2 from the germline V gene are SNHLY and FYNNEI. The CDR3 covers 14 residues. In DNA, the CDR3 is TGTGCCGGTGGATTGGGAGGGGCGAAGGAGACCCAGTACTTC. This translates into CAGGLGGAKETQYF.

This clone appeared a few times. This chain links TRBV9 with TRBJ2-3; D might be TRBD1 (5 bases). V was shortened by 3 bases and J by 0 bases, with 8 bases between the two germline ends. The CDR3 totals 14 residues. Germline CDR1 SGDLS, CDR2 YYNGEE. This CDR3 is CASSGTPSTDTQYF. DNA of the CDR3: TGTGCCAGCAGCGGGACACCCAGCACAGATACGCAGTATTTT.

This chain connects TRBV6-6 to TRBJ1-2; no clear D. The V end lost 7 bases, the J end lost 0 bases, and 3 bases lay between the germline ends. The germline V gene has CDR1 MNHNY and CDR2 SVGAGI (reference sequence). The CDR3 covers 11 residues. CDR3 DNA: TGTGCCAGCACATCTAACTATGGCTACACCTTC. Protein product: CASTSNYGYTF.

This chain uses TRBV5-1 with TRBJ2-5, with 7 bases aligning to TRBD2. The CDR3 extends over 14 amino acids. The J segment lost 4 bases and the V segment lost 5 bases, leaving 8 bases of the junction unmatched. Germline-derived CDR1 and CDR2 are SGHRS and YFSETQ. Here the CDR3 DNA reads TGCGCCAGCAGTAGAACGGGGGGTTTAGAGACCCAGTACTTC. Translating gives CASSRTGGLETQYF.

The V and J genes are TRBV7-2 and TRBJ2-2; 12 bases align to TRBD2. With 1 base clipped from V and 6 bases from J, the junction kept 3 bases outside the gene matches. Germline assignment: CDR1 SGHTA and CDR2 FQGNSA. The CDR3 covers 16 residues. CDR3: CASSLGGTSGPGELFF. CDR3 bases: TGTGCCAGCAGCTTAGGGGGGACTAGCGGGCCCGGGGAGCTGTTTTTT.

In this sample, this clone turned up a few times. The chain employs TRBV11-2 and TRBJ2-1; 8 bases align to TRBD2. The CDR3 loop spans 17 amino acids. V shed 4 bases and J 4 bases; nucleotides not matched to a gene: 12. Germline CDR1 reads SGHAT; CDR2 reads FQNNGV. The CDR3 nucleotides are TGTGCCAGCAGCTCGGATCCCGGACTAGCTTGGTACAATGAGCAGTTCTTC. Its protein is CASSSDPGLAWYNEQFF.